Listed below are T cell receptor beta chains from one sample, sequenced in a study of monozygotic twins with inflammatory bowel disease. With the 5' RACE reads reprocessed, TCRdb shows one record per CDR3 protein and no DNA. This repertoire includes some 170,000 distinct CDR3 sequences. Input material: blood. These receptors were obtained from a human donor with ulcerative colitis or Crohn's disease, or a healthy co-twin of an affected twin (not recorded which). The CDR3 runs from the conserved cysteine through the conserved F or W. Each record gives: CDR3 length, clone size, J gene, V gene, CDR3 protein. Size tells how often a clone was seen (once, few, many) or the class of an expanded clone, and some rows leave it out.

14	NA	TRBJ1-6	TRBV12-3/TRBV12-4	CASSLSGRDSPLHF
16	NA	TRBJ2-7	TRBV2	CASSSDPGGSSYEQYF
13	NA	TRBJ2-2	TRBV5-1	CASSLGQAGELFF
13	NA	TRBJ2-7	TRBV5-5	CASSLGDFGEQYF
12	NA	TRBJ2-7	TRBV11-2	CASSFTGGEQYF
12	NA	TRBJ1-1	TRBV12-3/TRBV12-4	CASSSIGTVTFF
15	NA	TRBJ2-3	TRBV7-8	CASSSLGTDTDTQYF
14	NA	TRBJ2-3	TRBV7-6	CASSLGGAQGTQYF
15	NA	TRBJ2-7	TRBV21-1	CASSKAPGWSREQYF
14	NA	TRBJ1-2	TRBV24-1	CATSDPTGLYGYTF
18	NA	TRBJ2-1	TRBV9	CASSAEMDFAALGNEQFF
16	NA	TRBJ1-5	TRBV10-3	CAISSQSGTQNQPQHF
13	NA	TRBJ1-6	TRBV5-1	CASSLGDNSPLHF
15	NA	TRBJ2-5	TRBV7-7	CASSVSRDIEETQYF
13	NA	TRBJ1-1	TRBV20-1	CSADSGVLTEAFF
13	NA	TRBJ1-1	TRBV30	CAWSRGGMAEAFF
18	NA	TRBJ2-2	TRBV19	CASSTPSGTGNTGGELFF
15	NA	TRBJ1-2	TRBV28	CASSLWTAGGYGYTF
13	NA	TRBJ2-7	TRBV27	CASSLLRGGEQYF
13	NA	TRBJ2-6	TRBV28	CATNPTGANVLTF
14	NA	TRBJ1-2	TRBV7-9	CASSRGTENYGYTF
13	NA	TRBJ1-2	TRBV15	CATRQTGNYGYTF
13	NA	TRBJ1-3	TRBV12-3/TRBV12-4	CASIPGGGNTIYF
16	NA	TRBJ2-3	TRBV5-4	CASSFLGREGTDTQYF
15	NA	TRBJ2-1	TRBV7-3	CASSLLGREYNEQFF
15	NA	TRBJ1-6	TRBV9	CASSADREGWGSLHF
13	NA	TRBJ2-4	TRBV6-2/TRBV6-3	CASSGGYKNIQYF
13	NA	TRBJ1-4	TRBV20-1	CSARGTGLEKLFF
13	NA	TRBJ1-2	TRBV4-3	CASSQGDRDGYTF
16	NA	TRBJ2-3	TRBV5-1	CASSLSGPSSTDTQYF
15	NA	TRBJ2-4	TRBV5-5	CASSLVPLHKNIQYF
15	NA	TRBJ2-2	TRBV7-9	CASSLAGGLPGELFF
16	NA	TRBJ2-1	TRBV19	CASTAPTSGRVNEQFF
15	NA	TRBJ1-4	TRBV18	CASSPPGTRDEKLFF
14	NA	TRBJ2-1	TRBV7-2	CASIPISAYNEQFF
14	NA	TRBJ2-4	TRBV12-3/TRBV12-4	CASKQELAKNIQYF
16	medium-sized	TRBJ1-4	TRBV6-5	CASSYRTGQGNEKLFF
13	NA	TRBJ1-6	TRBV11-2	CASSLNLNSPLHF
12	NA	TRBJ2-7	TRBV29-1	CSARVESYEQYF
16	NA	TRBJ2-1	TRBV28	CASSLWARSSYNEQFF
16	NA	TRBJ2-1	TRBV7-9	CASSLGHPGVYDEQFF
16	NA	TRBJ2-7	TRBV5-4	CASSSRSRGALGEQYF
13	NA	TRBJ2-1	TRBV10-3	CAISGLSYNEQFF
17	NA	TRBJ2-1	TRBV25-1	CASSESRASGRINEQFF
13	NA	TRBJ1-1	TRBV7-6	CASSAGQGTEAFF
14	NA	TRBJ2-3	TRBV5-1	CASSRPGSTDTQYF
15	NA	TRBJ2-1	TRBV7-2	CASSSSGLQNNEQFF
16	NA	TRBJ2-3	TRBV24-1	CATSDLGTGGTDTQYF
12	NA	TRBJ2-1	TRBV5-1	CASREDGGEQFF
15	NA	TRBJ1-5	TRBV30	CAWSLGLYSNQPQHF
15	NA	TRBJ2-7	TRBV27	CASSLSGTGGHEQYF
13	NA	TRBJ2-3	TRBV10-3	CATQDVGADTQYF
14	NA	TRBJ2-7	TRBV7-9	CASSFPGKSYEQYF
14	NA	TRBJ1-4	TRBV9	CASSVGGTNEKLFF
18	NA	TRBJ1-2	TRBV18	CASSPFFSTGRANYGYTF
12	NA	TRBJ2-7	TRBV15	CATTQSGYEQYF
14	NA	TRBJ2-7	TRBV11-1	CASSLGTYSYEQYF